The next 23 T cell receptor beta chains were all read from a single sample in a study of cytomegalovirus exposure and HLA in healthy donors. PCR primers comprised 60 Vbeta and 13 Jbeta primers. Only in-frame clones appear in the TCRdb table, and some are missing; sequencing was by immunoSEQ multiplex PCR. The sample has some 140,000 clones, around 79% seen once. Sequencing was carried out using PBMCs. These receptors were collected from a woman aged 45-59 years in good health and CMV-seropositive.

The rearrangement uses TRBV7-9 and TRBJ1-2; 7 bases map to TRBD1. This CDR3 contains 18 residues. CDR1 is SEHNR, CDR2 FQNEAQ, per germline (reference sequence). Trimming removed 5 bases from V and 5 bases from J; junction bases left unmatched: 20. In DNA, the CDR3 is TGTGCCAGCAGCATTAGACCGGGAATTAAAGGGGGCGTGTATGGCTACACCTTC. This gives the protein CASSIRPGIKGGVYGYTF.

This clone has more than one count but fewer than ten. The chain uses TRBV7-3 and TRBJ1-1, with unresolved D. Germline lookup yields CDR1 SGHTA and CDR2 FQGTGA. This CDR3 has 15 residues. Trimming shortened V by 3 bases and J by 2 bases, and 13 bases separated the two germline ends. CDR3 in amino acids: CASSLGPPPNTEAFF. CDR3 in DNA: TGTGCCAGCAGCTTGGGCCCCCCACCCAACACTGAAGCTTTCTTT.

This sequence joins TRBV11-2 and TRBJ2-7; TRBD1 matches 9 bases. J lost 1 base, V lost 6 bases, and 10 bases had no gene match. The CDR3 spans 16 residues. In germline, CDR1 is SGHAT, CDR2 FQNNGV. CDR3 coding DNA: TGTGCCAGCAGAGAGGGTCTAGGGACAGGGTCCTACGAGCAGTACTTC. Translating it yields CASREGLGTGSYEQYF.

This sequence joins TRBV28 and TRBJ2-5; 14 bases agree with TRBD2. The germline V gene encodes CDR1 MDHEN and CDR2 SYDVKM. This CDR3 is 16 amino acids long. The V gene end was trimmed by 6 bases and the J gene end by 1 base; junction bases not matched to a gene: 4. The CDR3 here is CASSRGTSGGQETQYF. CDR3 coding DNA: TGTGCCAGCAGCCGAGGGACTAGCGGGGGCCAAGAGACCCAGTACTTC. Looking up the rest from reference TRBV28 and TRBJ2-5 gives the full variable domain: DVKVTQSSRYLVKRTGEKVFLECVQDMDHENMFWYRQDPGLGLRLIYFSYDVKMKEKGDIPEGYSVSREKKERFSLILESASTNQTSMYLCASSRGTSGGQETQYFGPGTRLLVL.

This clone is a singleton in its sample. This rearrangement joins TRBV2 to TRBJ2-5, with 9 bases aligning to TRBD1. Trimming removed 3 bases from V and 5 bases from J; junction bases left unmatched: 10. There are 16 residues in the CDR3. Germline V gene data show CDR1 as SNHLY and CDR2 as FYNNEI. CDR3 protein: CASSDPRTGASETQYF. CDR3 bases: TGTGCCAGCAGTGACCCCAGGACAGGGGCTTCTGAGACCCAGTACTTC.

This clone was counted between two and nine times. V and J are TRBV11-1 and TRBJ2-1; perhaps TRBD1 as D (5 bases). In germline, CDR1 is SGHAT, CDR2 FQDESV (reference sequence). The germline V and J ends were trimmed by 5 bases and 12 bases, with 20 bases remaining between them. The CDR3 runs to 14 residues. CDR3 coding DNA: TGTGCCAGCAGCCGGAAGGGGAATTCTGTCGGGCAGTTCTTC. Its protein is CASSRKGNSVGQFF.

The gene calls are TRBV5-6 and TRBJ1-1, with 8 bases lining up with TRBD1. The CDR3 is 14 residues long. CDR1 is SGHDT, CDR2 YYEEEE, per germline. The junction had 6 bases not matched to a gene; V was cut back by 4 bases and J by 4 bases. The CDR3 sequence: CASSRNRGTTEAFF. The CDR3 nucleotides are TGTGCCAGCAGCAGGAACAGGGGGACCACTGAAGCTTTCTTT.

This rearrangement joins TRBV9 to TRBJ1-2; D call uncertain. This CDR3 has 15 amino acids. Trimming stripped 0 bases from V and 5 bases from J, with 14 bases between. The V gene's germline CDR1 is SGDLS and CDR2 YYNGEE. The CDR3 region is CASSVEGANPYGYTF. In nucleotides, the CDR3 is TGTGCCAGCAGCGTAGAGGGAGCTAACCCTTATGGCTACACCTTC. Supplemented by reference TRBV9 and TRBJ1-2, the full variable domain reads DSGVTQTPKHLITATGQRVTLRCSPRSGDLSVYWYQQSLDQGLQFLIQYYNGEERAKGNILERFSAQQFPDLHSELNLSSLELGDSALYFCASSVEGANPYGYTFGSGTRLTVV.

This chain connects TRBV4-1 to TRBJ2-6, with 10 bases matching TRBD1. V gave up 3 bases and J gave up 3 bases; unmatched junction bases: 5. The CDR3 loop spans 17 amino acids. Germline loops: CDR1 MGHRA, CDR2 YSYEKL. The CDR3 DNA reads TGCGCCAGCAGCCAGTATGACAGGGGGCTTGGGGCCAACGTCCTGACTTTC. Translation: CASSQYDRGLGANVLTF.

A remark on this clone: An end of the junction does not agree with germline; a read error may underlie this. The rearrangement uses TRBV7-2 and TRBJ2-3; 12 bases match TRBD2. The V gene's germline CDR1 is SGHTA and CDR2 FQGNSA. The CDR3 contains 15 residues. The CDR3 loop reads CASSTTSGGTDTRYF. CDR3 DNA sequence: TGTGCCAGCAGCACGACTAGCGGGGGCACAGATACGCGGTATTTT. The full variable domain, in which reference TRBV7-2 and TRBJ2-3 provide the parts outside the CDR3, is GAGVSQSPSNKVTEKGKDVELRCDPISGHTALYWYRQSLGQGLEFLIYFQGNSAPDKSGLPSDRFSAERTGGSVSTLTIQRTQQEDSAVYLCASSTTSGGTDTRYFGPGTRLTVL.

This chain joins TRBV4-1 and TRBJ2-1; maybe TRBD1 (5 bases). Per the germline V gene, CDR1 is MGHRA and CDR2 is YSYEKL. The length of the CDR3 is 14 residues. The V gene lost 3 bases and the J gene lost 5 bases, with 11 bases spanning the gap. The CDR3: CASSHQGLNNEQFF. CDR3 nucleotides: TGCGCCAGCAGCCACCAGGGATTAAACAATGAGCAGTTCTTC.

The chain joins TRBV9 to TRBJ2-7; 10 bases line up with TRBD1. Germline V gene sequence: CDR1 SGDLS, CDR2 YYNGEE. This CDR3 has 17 amino acids. After removal of 3 bases from V and 2 bases from J, the junction contained 11 bases not matched to a gene. CDR3: CASSGGSGTGDPYEQYF. DNA for the CDR3: TGTGCCAGCAGCGGGGGCTCCGGGACAGGGGACCCCTACGAGCAGTACTTC.

This chain joins TRBV6-5 and TRBJ2-1; D is perhaps TRBD2 (5 bases). Trimming removed 1 base from V and 2 bases from J, with 12 bases in between. Germline CDR1 and CDR2: MNHEY and SVGAGI. The CDR3 has 16 amino acids. The CDR3 region is CASSYWTGRTYNEQFF. CDR3 DNA sequence: TGTGCCAGCAGTTACTGGACGGGAAGGACCTACAATGAGCAGTTCTTC.

This clone appeared once. This chain links TRBV9 with TRBJ2-5, with D possibly TRBD1 on 6 matching bases. The CDR3 is 15 amino acids. V gave up 4 bases and J gave up 5 bases, with 18 bases separating them. Germline V gene lookup returns CDR1 SGDLS and CDR2 YYNGEE. In DNA, the CDR3 is TGTGCCAGCAGCACTCGGTGGGACACCGCCGAGACCCAGTACTTC. This sequence encodes CASSTRWDTAETQYF.

The chain couples TRBV5-3 to TRBJ1-2, with TRBD1 identical over 7 bases. TRBV5-3 is classed as an ORF, of uncertain function. The V gene end was trimmed by 4 bases and the J gene end by 3 bases; junction bases not matched to a gene: 18. The CDR3 is 18 residues long. The CDR3 spells CARSPTLTAGQVYYGYTF. The CDR3 coding sequence is TGTGCCAGAAGCCCGACCCTCACTGCTGGACAGGTCTACTATGGCTACACCTTC.

V usage is TRBV18 and J usage is TRBJ2-2; TRBD1 matches 10 bases. The V segment lost 3 bases and the J segment 6 bases; nucleotides outside the gene matches: 10. CDR1 and CDR2 from the germline V gene are KGHSH and LQKENI. The CDR3 runs 17 residues. The CDR3 DNA is TGTGCCAGCTCACCCAGCCCGGGACAGGGGACGTCCGGGGAGCTGTTTTTT. It is translated as CASSPSPGQGTSGELFF.

This chain joins TRBV2 and TRBJ2-5; tentative D call: TRBD2 (5 bases). The V end was cut by 6 bases, the J end by 11 bases, with 16 bases between. The CDR3 runs 12 residues. The germline gives CDR1 SNHLY, CDR2 FYNNEI. CDR3 bases: TGTGCCAGCAGCGCATTTGGTAGGGAGCAGTACTTC. Its translation: CASSAFGREQYF.

The chain carries TRBV7-3 and TRBJ2-2; TRBD2 matches 8 bases. After removal of 1 base from V and 6 bases from J, the junction contained 4 bases not matched to a gene. The CDR3 contains 15 residues. Looked up from germline, CDR1 is SGHTA and CDR2 is FQGTGA. The CDR3 region has the DNA TGTGCCAGCAGCTTAAGACGGGGGGGCCCCGGGGAGCTGTTTTTT. Protein sequence: CASSLRRGGPGELFF.

This chain connects TRBV5-6 to TRBJ1-2, with TRBD1 as a possible D gene (5 bases). Per the germline V gene, CDR1 is SGHDT and CDR2 is YYEEEE. The V and J ends lost 4 bases and 7 bases respectively, with 14 bases between them. The CDR3 runs 13 residues. DNA for the CDR3: TGTGCCAGCAGCGGAACGGGACTCACTGGCTACACCTTC. It is translated as CASSGTGLTGYTF.

V gene TRBV2 combines with J gene TRBJ1-2; D is ambiguous. V was pared by 6 bases and J by 8 bases, with 19 bases between. This CDR3 comprises 14 residues. Germline loops: CDR1 SNHLY, CDR2 FYNNEI. Here the CDR3 reads CASRNPDEGGGYTF. Here the CDR3 DNA reads TGTGCCAGCAGGAATCCCGATGAGGGAGGAGGCTACACCTTC.

V usage is TRBV5-1 and J usage is TRBJ2-1, with TRBD2 matching 7 bases. V shed 3 bases and J 0 bases; nucleotides not matched to a gene: 6. Germline V gene sequence: CDR1 SGHRS, CDR2 YFSETQ. The CDR3 length is 16 residues. The CDR3 bases are TGCGCCAGCAGCTCCGGGAGGCGCCACTCCTACAATGAGCAGTTCTTC. Translation gives CASSSGRRHSYNEQFF.

The V call is TRBV5-6, the J call TRBJ1-1; no firm D call. CDR1 and CDR2 (germline): SGHDT, YYEEEE. V lost 4 bases and J 1 base, leaving 11 bases between the germline ends. The CDR3 spans 14 residues. The CDR3 sequence: CASSRRAGNTEAFF. DNA for the CDR3: TGTGCCAGCAGCCGTCGGGCGGGGAACACTGAAGCTTTCTTT. Combining the CDR3 with reference TRBV5-6 and TRBJ1-1 gives the whole variable domain DAGVTQSPTHLIKTRGQQVTLRCSPKSGHDTVSWYQQALGQGPQFIFQYYEEEERQRGNFPDRFSGHQFPNYSSELNVNALLLGDSALYLCASSRRAGNTEAFFGQGTRLTVV.

V gene TRBV19 combines with J gene TRBJ1-5; a weak D match, TRBD1 (5 bases). The CDR3 consists of 14 residues. Germline V gene lookup returns CDR1 LNHDA and CDR2 SQIVND (reference sequence). V lost 3 bases and J 4 bases, leaving 10 bases between the germline ends. This CDR3 is CASSIPGGNQPQHF. Written as DNA, the CDR3 is TGTGCCAGTAGTATTCCGGGGGGTAATCAGCCCCAGCATTTT.